Below are 4 T cell receptor beta chains sequenced from a single sample in a study of vaccination effects on CD4 cells after COVID-19. Scientists isolated CD4+ T cells after an approximately 10-day culture period ended. The data were produced by immunoSEQ multiplex PCR, yet TCRdb's version contains in-frame clones alone and is incomplete. Of some 50,000 clones in the sample, more than 65% were seen once. No cognate antigen is known for these TCRs. Here the sequenced sample was CD4+ T cells from PBMCs cultured without peptide, taken before COVID-19 vaccination. Receptors were obtained from a human donor who received a COVID-19 vaccine.

This clone was seen only a few times. The J gene is TRBJ2-1, the V gene TRBV5-1; D unclear. Germline assignment: CDR1 SGHRS and CDR2 YFSETQ. CDR3 length: 14 amino acids. The germline V and J ends were trimmed by 4 bases and 0 bases, with 8 bases remaining between them. CDR3 region: CASSPYNSYNEQFF. The CDR3 bases are TGCGCCAGCAGCCCATATAACTCCTACAATGAGCAGTTCTTC.

This chain joins TRBV25-1 and TRBJ1-6; D remains unclear. The CDR3 has 13 amino acids. Trimming pared 1 base from V and 10 bases from J, leaving 8 bases between. The V gene's germline CDR1 is MGHDK and CDR2 SYGVNS. This CDR3 reads CASSEFWGSPLHF. The CDR3 DNA sequence: TGTGCCAGCAGTGAATTCTGGGGATCACCCCTCCACTTT.

This chain links TRBV10-3 with TRBJ1-1; D ambiguous. V lost 0 bases to trimming and J lost 10 bases, with 9 bases between them. Per the germline V gene, CDR1 is ENHRY and CDR2 is SYGVKD. The CDR3 is 12 amino acids. The chain's CDR3 is CAISESREIAFF. The CDR3 DNA reads TGTGCCATCAGTGAGTCTCGGGAGATAGCTTTCTTT.

This chain connects TRBV5-4 to TRBJ2-7; 8 positions agree with TRBD1. Trimming took 3 bases from V and 3 from J; bases not matched to a gene: 5. CDR3 size: 14 residues. CDR1 is SGHNT and CDR2 is YYREEE in the germline V gene (reference sequence). For the CDR3, the DNA is TGTGCCAGCAGCTCGGGACAGGAATTCTACGAGCAGTACTTC. This encodes CASSSGQEFYEQYF.